This TCR beta chain was sequenced during a study of blood T cell repertoires in COVID-19. Whole-study context: Spain, Italy and the United States supplied samples that represented acute and convalescent COVID-19. Sample material is recorded as cDNA or gDNA derived from T cells, B-cell-depleted T cells, or PBMCs.

V dropped 5 bases and J dropped 1; count of bases not matched to a gene: 6. CDR3 length: 16 residues. CDR1 is SGHTS, CDR2 YDEGEE, per germline. Per the study methods: Using reference gene primer amplification, nucleated cell counts were estimated. TCRdb keeps only in-frame clones here, not all; method: immunoSEQ multiplex PCR. Clone size and V and J calls were adopted from that table, with D and trimming inferred from the DNA. The sample consists of around 72,000 clones, about four fifths of them appearing once. The sequenced material came from peripheral blood. The TCR originated in a woman in her seventies with acute or convalescent COVID-19. The chain uses TRBV5-8 and TRBJ2-6, with TRBD1 matching 7 bases. The CDR3 sequence: CASSRDRLSGANVLTF. The CDR3 DNA sequence: TGTGCCAGCAGTAGGGACAGACTTTCTGGGGCCAACGTCCTGACTTTC.